One sample yielded the 22 T cell receptor beta chains listed below, sequenced in a study of control samples from healthy donors and cancer patients. Profiled with immunoSEQ multiplex PCR; TCRdb holds only in-frame clones, not every one. The sample has 50,000 to 75,000 clones; roughly 85% are singletons. The sample taken for sequencing was blood. These receptors were collected from a man aged 35 to 55 in good health.

The chain is built from TRBV14 and TRBJ2-3, with 8 bases fitting TRBD1. V was pared by 1 base and J by 2 bases, with 11 bases of the junction left unmatched. In germline, CDR1 is SGHDN, CDR2 FVKESK. CDR3 length: 18 amino acids. The CDR3 loop reads CASSQGRTGFRPTDTQYF. For the CDR3, the DNA is TGTGCCAGCAGCCAAGGGAGGACAGGGTTTAGGCCCACAGATACGCAGTATTTT.

The rearrangement joins TRBV4-1 to TRBJ2-7; possibly TRBD1 for D (6 bases). V was cut by 4 bases and J by 0 bases, with 10 bases left in between. The CDR3 length is 14 residues. Germline V lookup: CDR1 MGHRA, CDR2 YSYEKL. CDR3 nucleotide sequence: TGCGCCAGCAGCCCAGACAGGAGCTCCTACGAGCAGTACTTC. This codes for CASSPDRSSYEQYF.

This clone was seen only once. J is TRBJ1-5 and V is TRBV7-2; 8 nucleotides align to TRBD1. CDR3 size: 16 residues. J was trimmed by 5 bases and V by 5 bases; bases with no gene match: 11. Per the germline V gene, CDR1 is SGHTA and CDR2 is FQGNSA. This CDR3 is CASSPGQGRRDQPQHF. The CDR3 bases are TGTGCCAGCAGCCCAGGACAGGGCCGGAGGGATCAGCCCCAGCATTTT.

The chain joins TRBV27 to TRBJ2-5; D not resolved. Germline assignment: CDR1 MNHEY and CDR2 SMNVEV (reference sequence). CDR3 size: 14 residues. The V and J ends lost 2 bases and 7 bases respectively, with 14 bases between them. CDR3 DNA sequence: TGTGCCAGCAGTTTAAGCCGGCCGGTGGGGACCCAGTACTTC. Translating it yields CASSLSRPVGTQYF.

This clone turned up a few times. This chain links TRBV6-5 with TRBJ2-1, with TRBD2 matching 7 bases. Germline CDR1 reads MNHEY; CDR2 reads SVGAGI. The ends lost 5 bases at V and 5 bases at J; junction bases unmatched: 6. The CDR3 sequence is 14 residues long. The chain's CDR3 is CASSPQAGHNEQFF. The CDR3 DNA reads as TGTGCCAGCAGTCCGCAAGCGGGGCACAATGAGCAGTTCTTC.

V and J are TRBV6-2 or TRBV6-3 and TRBJ2-7; perhaps D is TRBD1 or TRBD2 (5 bases each). V shed 0 bases and J shed 2 bases, with 11 bases lying between them. The CDR3 runs to 15 residues. Germline assignment: CDR1 MNHEY and CDR2 SVGEGT. CDR3 nucleotides: TGTGCCAGCAGTTACTCCCCCGGGGCTCCCTACGAGCAGTACTTC. Its translation is CASSYSPGAPYEQYF.

This clone was seen only once. CDR3 protein: CASSQTGDRLSSYTF. CDR3 bases: TGTGCCAGCAGTCAGACAGGGGATCGTCTGAGCAGCTACACCTTC. The chain uses TRBV2 and TRBJ1-2; 8 nucleotides agree with TRBD1. The CDR3 consists of 15 residues. Trimming removed 5 bases from V and 9 bases from J; junction bases left unmatched: 14. Germline V lookup: CDR1 SNHLY, CDR2 FYNNEI.

The chain uses TRBV13 and TRBJ2-7, with D perhaps matching TRBD1 or TRBD2 (5 bases each). This CDR3 region has 16 residues. Per the germline V gene, CDR1 is PRHDT and CDR2 is FYEKMQ (reference sequence). Trimming cost V 5 bases and J 3 bases, with 20 bases left between them. For the CDR3, the DNA is TGTGCCAGCAGCCTCGCCCCCGTCGGGGCGGACTACGAGCAGTACTTC. Translated: CASSLAPVGADYEQYF.

Written as DNA, the CDR3 is TGTGCCATCAGTGAGGGGCGGACCGCACACAACTTTAATGAGCAGTTCTTC. It codes for CAISEGRTAHNFNEQFF. The chain has TRBV10-3 and TRBJ2-1; the D is unclear. CDR3 length: 17 residues. The germline V gene encodes CDR1 ENHRY and CDR2 SYGVKD. V gave up 2 bases and J gave up 7 bases, with 21 bases separating them.

The chain employs TRBV4-3 and TRBJ2-3; TRBD2 agrees at 10 bases. V dropped 0 bases and J dropped 0; count of bases not matched to a gene: 9. The CDR3 has 19 amino acids. CDR1 is LGHNA, CDR2 YSLEER, per germline. Written as DNA, the CDR3 is TGCGCCAGCAGCCAAGAATCCCAGCGGGGGGGCTCTAGCACAGATACGCAGTATTTT. Translated, it gives CASSQESQRGGSSTDTQYF.

This chain joins TRBV18 and TRBJ2-2, with D possibly matching TRBD1 (5 bases). CDR1 and CDR2 from the germline V gene are KGHSH and LQKENI. Trimming left V 1 base short and J 6 bases short, with 15 bases between. The CDR3 has 16 residues. Here the CDR3 reads CASSPRDRTKAGELFF. CDR3 in DNA: TGTGCCAGCTCACCACGCGACAGAACTAAGGCCGGGGAGCTGTTTTTT.

Points on this clone: At the DNA level, this CDR3 is encoded by other sequences in the same sample as well. The genes are TRBV5-6 and TRBJ2-7; 8 bases match TRBD2. Germline V gives CDR1 SGHDT, CDR2 YYEEEE. V shed 3 bases, J shed 0 bases, and the junction held 11 bases outside the gene matches. The CDR3 spans 17 residues. CDR3: CASSSGGGGSYSYEQYF. CDR3 DNA: TGTGCCAGCAGCTCGGGGGGGGGCGGGTCTTACTCCTACGAGCAGTACTTC.

In this sample, this clone turned up a few times. The rearrangement uses TRBV5-5 and TRBJ2-2; 7 bases fit TRBD1. This CDR3 contains 15 residues. Trimming removed 4 bases from V and 5 bases from J; junction bases left unmatched: 8. Germline assignment: CDR1 SGHKS and CDR2 YYEKEE (reference sequence). CDR3 nucleotides: TGTGCCAGCAGCCTAATGACAGGGCGGACCGGGGAGCTGTTTTTT. Translation gives CASSLMTGRTGELFF. Full variable domain (rest looked up from reference TRBV5-5 and TRBJ2-2): DAGVTQSPTHLIKTRGQQVTLRCSPISGHKSVSWYQQVLGQGPQFIFQYYEKEERGRGNFPDRFSARQFPNYSSELNVNALLLGDSALYLCASSLMTGRTGELFFGEGSRLTVL.

The rearrangement uses TRBV18 and TRBJ1-1; TRBD1 is a possible D gene (6 bases). The length of the CDR3 is 13 residues. With 4 bases removed from V and 5 bases from J, the gap between germline ends came to 11 bases. Per germline, CDR1 KGHSH and CDR2 LQKENI. The CDR3: CASSRQGLTEAFF. As DNA, the CDR3 is TGTGCCAGCTCACGGCAGGGGTTGACTGAAGCTTTCTTT. Full variable domain (outside the CDR3, taken from reference TRBV18 and TRBJ1-1): NAGVMQNPRHLVRRRGQEARLRCSPMKGHSHVYWYRQLPEEGLKFMVYLQKENIIDESGMPKERFSAEFPKEGPSILRIQQVVRGDSAAYFCASSRQGLTEAFFGQGTRLTVV.

The rearrangement links TRBV6-5 to TRBJ1-5; unclear D gene. Germline values: CDR1 MNHEY, CDR2 SVGAGI. The CDR3 contains 14 residues. Between the trimmed V and J ends, which lost 7 bases and 1 base, there was a span of 11 bases. The CDR3, as DNA: TGTGCCAGCATTACGGTCGGGAGCAATCAGCCCCAGCATTTT. Protein sequence: CASITVGSNQPQHF.

CDR3 amino acids: CASSSKGTVGAIGYTF. The CDR3 nucleotides are TGTGCCAGCAGCTCGAAGGGCACAGTCGGGGCGATCGGCTACACCTTC. This chain uses TRBV5-4 with TRBJ1-2; D is possibly TRBD1 (5 bases). Trimming shortened V by 3 bases and J by 8 bases, and 23 bases separated the two germline ends. The CDR3 runs to 16 residues. Germline assignment: CDR1 SGHNT and CDR2 YYREEE (reference sequence).

This sequence joins TRBV6-6 and TRBJ2-7; a possible D gene is TRBD1 (6 bases). CDR1 MNHNY and CDR2 SVGAGI come from the germline V gene (reference sequence). With 10 bases removed from V and 6 bases from J, the gap between germline ends came to 19 bases. This CDR3 has 13 amino acids. CDR3 sequence (DNA): TGTGCCACCTTACCTGGACAGATCGGCGAGCAGTACTTC. Encoded protein: CATLPGQIGEQYF.

The chain has TRBV5-6 and TRBJ1-1; D remains ambiguous. This CDR3 region has 15 residues. The germline V gene has CDR1 SGHDT and CDR2 YYEEEE. V was trimmed by 1 base and J by 0 bases, leaving 10 bases between them. The CDR3 DNA reads TGTGCCAGCAGCTTGCTAGGACGGATGAACACTGAAGCTTTCTTT. Its protein is CASSLLGRMNTEAFF.

V usage is TRBV12-3 or TRBV12-4 and J usage is TRBJ1-1; D gene uncertain. There are 13 residues in the CDR3. Trimming took 3 bases from V and 1 from J, leaving 6 bases between them. CDR3 nucleotide sequence: TGTGCCAGCAGTTTGGAGGGGAACACTGAAGCTTTCTTT. It encodes CASSLEGNTEAFF.

This clone was detected only a few times. The V and J genes are TRBV3-1 (or the pseudogene TRBV3-2) and TRBJ1-5, with D unclear. The CDR3 runs 14 residues. Germline V gene lookup returns CDR1 LGHDT and CDR2 YNNKEL (reference sequence). V gave up 2 bases and J gave up 4 bases, with 9 bases separating them. In nucleotides, the CDR3 is TGTGCCAGCAGCCAAAGGGCTGCGAATCAGCCCCAGCATTTT. Encoded protein: CASSQRAANQPQHF.

The gene calls are TRBV7-2 and TRBJ2-7; D may be TRBD2 (5 bases). CDR1 is SGHTA, CDR2 FQGNSA, per germline. The CDR3 totals 15 residues. The V and J ends lost 1 base and 5 bases respectively, with 15 bases between them. The CDR3 loop reads CASSLGLGSWDEQYF. The CDR3 coding sequence is TGTGCCAGCAGCTTAGGCCTGGGGAGCTGGGACGAGCAGTACTTC.

This clone was detected once. The rearrangement uses TRBV19 and TRBJ1-4, with a weak D call TRBD1 (5 bases). The CDR3 is 14 residues long. Germline CDR1 reads LNHDA; CDR2 reads SQIVND (reference sequence). The germline V and J ends were trimmed by 3 bases and 3 bases, with 8 bases remaining between them. Written as DNA, the CDR3 is TGTGCCAGTAGTATTGGAGGGGCTAATGAAAAACTGTTTTTT. Translating it yields CASSIGGANEKLFF.